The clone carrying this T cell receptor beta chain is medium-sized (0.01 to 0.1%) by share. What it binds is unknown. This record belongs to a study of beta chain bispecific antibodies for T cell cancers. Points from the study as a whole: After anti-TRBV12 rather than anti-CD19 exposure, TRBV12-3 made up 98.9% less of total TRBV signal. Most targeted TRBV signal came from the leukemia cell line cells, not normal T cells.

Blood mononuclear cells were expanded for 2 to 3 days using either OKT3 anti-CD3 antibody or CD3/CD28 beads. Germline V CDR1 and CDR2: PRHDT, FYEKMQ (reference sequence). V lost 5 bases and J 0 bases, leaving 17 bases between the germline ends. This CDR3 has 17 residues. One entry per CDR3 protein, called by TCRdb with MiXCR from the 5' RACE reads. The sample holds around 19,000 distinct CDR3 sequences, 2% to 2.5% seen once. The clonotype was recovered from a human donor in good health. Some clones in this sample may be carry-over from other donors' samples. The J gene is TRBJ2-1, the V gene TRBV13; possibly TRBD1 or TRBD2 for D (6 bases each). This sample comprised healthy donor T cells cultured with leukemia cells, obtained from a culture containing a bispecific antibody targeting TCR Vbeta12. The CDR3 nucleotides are TGTGCCAGCAGCGCCCAAGGGGGAGGAGGCTCCTACAATGAGCAGTTCTTC. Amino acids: CASSAQGGGGSYNEQFF.